Listed below are T cell receptor beta chains from one sample, sequenced in a study of blood T cell repertoires in COVID-19. Repertoires were generated with immunoSEQ multiplex PCR, while TCRdb's copy carries only in-frame clones and drops some. Of 150,000 to 200,000 clones listed, approximately 80% are singletons. Sequences were obtained from PBMCs or T cells enriched from blood (not recorded which). The receptor set was obtained from a man in his forties who had recovered from COVID-19. The CDR3 runs from the conserved cysteine through the conserved F or W.

v_call: TRBV14
cdr3_aa: CASSHMGVEAFF

v_call: TRBV18
cdr3_aa: CASSEDRVWMNTEAFF

v_call: TRBV10-1
cdr3_aa: CASSESTGKSLAFF

v_call: TRBV24-1
cdr3_aa: CATSDAESNQPQHF

v_call: TRBV7-6
cdr3_aa: CASSLAFTRNTGELFF

v_call: TRBV5-1
cdr3_aa: CASSPPSGTDTQYF

v_call: TRBV7-9
cdr3_aa: CASSPRDSFNEKLFF

v_call: TRBV4-1
cdr3_aa: CASSLQGASTDTQYF

v_call: TRBV5-1
cdr3_aa: CASSKRSGTANTGELFF

v_call: TRBV7-9
cdr3_aa: CASSLLLDTEAFF

v_call: TRBV5-4
cdr3_aa: CASSSPTGERSYGYTF

v_call: TRBV2
cdr3_aa: CASGRLPGYGYTF

v_call: TRBV2
cdr3_aa: CASVRTGADSGGYTF

v_call: TRBV7-9
cdr3_aa: CASSFGGDYGYTF

v_call: TRBV3-1/TRBV3-2
cdr3_aa: CASSLQAGNTIYF

v_call: TRBV5-1
cdr3_aa: CASSLRGQGRNTGELFF

v_call: TRBV11-2
cdr3_aa: CASSSRVGGALREQFF

v_call: TRBV19
cdr3_aa: CASRGGTTWETQYF

v_call: TRBV19
cdr3_aa: CASTPWTEPQPQHF

v_call: TRBV25-1
cdr3_aa: CASSGTYQETQYF

v_call: TRBV23-1
cdr3_aa: CAIDPDRDGQPQHF

v_call: TRBV3-1/TRBV3-2
cdr3_aa: CASSLRRQGPYEQYF

v_call: TRBV7-3
cdr3_aa: CASSVWTSGGAYNEQFF

v_call: TRBV18
cdr3_aa: CASSPSSQGAIWGYTF

v_call: TRBV10-3
cdr3_aa: CAISEHGKDTEAFF

v_call: TRBV3-1/TRBV3-2
cdr3_aa: CASSQGPVAEAFF

v_call: TRBV5-1
cdr3_aa: CASSRGGGSNYGYTF

v_call: TRBV10-3
cdr3_aa: CAIRPGLAGGPGEQFF

v_call: TRBV19
cdr3_aa: CASTLQAEQHYGYTF

v_call: TRBV2
cdr3_aa: CASKRWTSGGGTDTQYF

v_call: TRBV19
cdr3_aa: CASSIGQVSGNTIYF

v_call: TRBV30
cdr3_aa: CAWRQQGVGELFF

v_call: TRBV10-3
cdr3_aa: CAISESRGGEGNGYTF

v_call: TRBV24-1
cdr3_aa: CATSDFQNRGMNYGYTF

v_call: TRBV30
cdr3_aa: CAWSVAVWEKLFF

v_call: TRBV7-3
cdr3_aa: CASSSSGASSYNSPLHF

v_call: TRBV19
cdr3_aa: CASSTTGGRGNQPQHF

v_call: TRBV9
cdr3_aa: CASTATSNTGGYTF

v_call: TRBV24-1
cdr3_aa: CATSDWSSKYGYTF

v_call: TRBV2
cdr3_aa: CASSVDVRSGTGNRQPQHF

v_call: TRBV19
cdr3_aa: CASSTPGRTIDNEQFF

v_call: TRBV6-5
cdr3_aa: CASSYTGGTEAFF

v_call: TRBV3-1/TRBV3-2
cdr3_aa: CASSQDLAGGPRETQYF

v_call: TRBV24-1
cdr3_aa: CATSDLGGLRAGELFF

v_call: TRBV4-2
cdr3_aa: CASSQDYTQDQPQHF

v_call: TRBV7-2
cdr3_aa: CASTLGLYYGYTF

v_call: TRBV12-1
cdr3_aa: CASSLGRVETQYF

v_call: TRBV11-2
cdr3_aa: CASSLGSKGSPLHF

v_call: TRBV6-2/TRBV6-3
cdr3_aa: CASSKRGGAWQETQYF

v_call: TRBV11-2
cdr3_aa: CASSYRDRVVETQYF

v_call: TRBV5-4
cdr3_aa: CASSFSSLETQYF